A selection of T cell receptor beta chains follows, all from one sample in a study of T cells in narcolepsy. Data came from immunoSEQ multiplex PCR; TCRdb stores just in-frame clones and leaves some out. This sample has about 35,000 clones, with approximately 80% found just once. Sequencing was done on a sample of memory (CD45RA-) CD4+ T cells from blood. The receptors stem from a human donor in good health. Both conserved end residues are part of each CDR3. The D gene is left open where the match is weak. A clone size is listed for some rows: how often the clone was seen (once, few, many), or a class if it is expanded.

v_gene	abundance	d_gene	j_gene	CDR3nt	CDR3aa
TRBV9	.	.	TRBJ1-1	TGTGCCAGCAGCGTAGATCCCCCCAGCGGCCTGGAGACTGAAGCTTTCTTT	CASSVDPPSGLETEAFF
TRBV10-3	once	TRBD1	TRBJ2-3	TGTGCCATCAGTCCCGGGACAGGAGATACGCAGTATTTT	CAISPGTGDTQYF
TRBV5-1	.	TRBD1	TRBJ2-1	TGCGCCAGCAGCTTGGGGACAGGGGGCCTAAATGAGCAGTTCTTC	CASSLGTGGLNEQFF
TRBV6-6	.	.	TRBJ1-6	TGTGCCAGCAGTTCCGCAACTAATTCACCCCTCCACTTT	CASSSATNSPLHF
TRBV29-1	.	.	TRBJ1-5	TGCAGCGTTGCTCGGGGCAACAATCAGCCCCAGCATTTT	CSVARGNNQPQHF
TRBV6-6	.	.	TRBJ1-2	TGTGCCAGCAGGTTGACAGGACTCTATGGCTACACCTTC	CASRLTGLYGYTF
TRBV9	.	TRBD1	TRBJ2-2	TGTGCCAGCAGCCCGGACAGGGCAGGCGGGGAGCTGTTTTTT	CASSPDRAGGELFF
TRBV6-1	.	TRBD1	TRBJ1-2	TGTGCCTCCACCGTGGGACAGGGGGCCTATGGCTACACCTTC	CASTVGQGAYGYTF
TRBV19	.	.	TRBJ1-5	TGTGCCAGTAGTATCGGGATGTATCAGCCCCAGCATTTT	CASSIGMYQPQHF
TRBV19	once	TRBD1	TRBJ2-2	TGTGCCAGTAAAAGACAGGGGGCATATTCCGGGGAGCTGTTTTTT	CASKRQGAYSGELFF
TRBV2	.	TRBD2	TRBJ2-5	TGTGCCAGCAGTCAGCGGGGGGGCCAAGAGACCCAGTACTTC	CASSQRGGQETQYF
TRBV25-1	.	.	TRBJ1-2	TGTGCCAGCAGTGAATCGGGCAGGAACTATGGCTACACCTTC	CASSESGRNYGYTF
TRBV30	.	TRBD1	TRBJ2-6	TGTGCCGGGGGCCAGGGGGCTGGGGCCAACGTCCTGACTTTC	CAGGQGAGANVLTF
TRBV6-1	.	TRBD1	TRBJ1-2	TGTGCCAGCACCCGGGACAGGGATGGCTACACCTTC	CASTRDRDGYTF
TRBV6-5	.	TRBD2	TRBJ2-5	TGTGCCAGCAGTAGCGGGGGGGCCTATGAGACCCAGTACTTC	CASSSGGAYETQYF
TRBV7-2	.	.	TRBJ2-7	TGTGCCAGCAGCTTAGCGCCCCGGACCTACGAGCAGTACTTC	CASSLAPRTYEQYF
TRBV5-4	.	.	TRBJ2-3	TGTGCCAGCAGCTTGGCCTTTCCTTTTAGCACAGATACGCAGTATTTT	CASSLAFPFSTDTQYF
TRBV6-4	.	TRBD1	TRBJ1-2	TGTGCCAGCAGTGACTCGGAAGGTTTGCGAGACAGGGAACAGGATAACTATGGCTACACCTTC	CASSDSEGLRDREQDNYGYTF
TRBV5-1	.	.	TRBJ2-2	TGCGCCAGCAGATTAGAGACCGGGGAGCTGTTTTTT	CASRLETGELFF
TRBV10-3	.	.	TRBJ1-2	TGTGCCATCAACCAGGGTAGCGAATACTATGGCTACACCTTC	CAINQGSEYYGYTF
TRBV27	.	.	TRBJ2-1	TGTGCCAGCAGTCCCACGGTATTTAGAGGCGGCAATGAGCAGTTCTTC	CASSPTVFRGGNEQFF
TRBV7-2	.	.	TRBJ1-2	TGTGCCAGCAGCTTCCAGGGCGGGGGCTACACCTTC	CASSFQGGGYTF
TRBV6-4	.	.	TRBJ1-5	TGTGCCAGCAGTGAATCCGACAGATACCAGCCCCAGCATTTT	CASSESDRYQPQHF
TRBV7-9	.	.	TRBJ1-2	TGTGCCAGCAGCACTGGGACCCAAGGACCCTATGGCTACACCTTC	CASSTGTQGPYGYTF
TRBV5-4	few	.	TRBJ1-1	TGTGCCAGCAGCATCGACCCGAACACTGAAGCTTTCTTT	CASSIDPNTEAFF
TRBV6-1	.	.	TRBJ1-5	TGTGCCAGCAAAACAGGGCCCACTTCATATCAGCCCCAGCATTTT	CASKTGPTSYQPQHF
TRBV4-2	.	TRBD2	TRBJ2-5	TGTGCCAGCAGCCTAACCGGGACTAGCGACCAAGAGACCCAGTACTTC	CASSLTGTSDQETQYF
TRBV6-4	.	.	TRBJ1-5	TGTGCCAGCAGTGTAGGAGCCGATCAGCCCCAGCATTTT	CASSVGADQPQHF
TRBV11-3	few	.	TRBJ2-1	TGTGCCAGCAGCCCTAGCCCGGCCCACAATGAGCAGTTCTTC	CASSPSPAHNEQFF
TRBV15	.	.	TRBJ1-4	TGTGCCACCAGCGGTTCAGGGCCAGGGAATGAAAAACTGTTTTTT	CATSGSGPGNEKLFF
TRBV9	.	.	TRBJ2-3	TGTGCCAGCAGCGTAGATCTCCCAGATACGCAGTATTTT	CASSVDLPDTQYF
TRBV7-3	.	TRBD2	TRBJ2-1	TGTGCCAGCAGCCCGACTAGCGGGGGAGGACTTGAGCAGTTCTTC	CASSPTSGGGLEQFF
TRBV14	.	TRBD2	TRBJ2-2	TGTGCCAGCAGCCAACTAGCGGGAGGGGAGCTGTTTTTT	CASSQLAGGELFF
TRBV5-1	.	TRBD2	TRBJ2-3	TGCGCCAGCAGCTGGCGACTAGCGGGAGAAACAGATACGCAGTATTTT	CASSWRLAGETDTQYF
TRBV4-1	.	.	TRBJ1-1	TGCGCCAGCAGCCAAGGCGAGAGGTCAACTGAAGCTTTCTTT	CASSQGERSTEAFF
TRBV5-1	.	TRBD1	TRBJ2-5	TGCGCCAGCAGTTCCGGGACAGGGGATTACCAAGAGACCCAGTACTTC	CASSSGTGDYQETQYF
TRBV6-5	.	TRBD1	TRBJ1-5	TGTGCCAGCTGTGACAGGGCCGGTCAGCCCCAGCATTTT	CASCDRAGQPQHF
TRBV5-1	.	.	TRBJ1-5	TGCGCCAGCAGCTTATCAGGGGTGGATCAGCCCCAGCATTTT	CASSLSGVDQPQHF
TRBV11-2	.	TRBD1	TRBJ1-6	TGTGCCAGCAGCTTGCACGTCCGGGACAGGGGTACACCCCTCCACTTT	CASSLHVRDRGTPLHF
TRBV30	.	.	TRBJ1-1	TGTGCCTGGAGGGGACCAAGGGGGGACGTTGCTGGCCCTGAAGCTTTCTTT	CAWRGPRGDVAGPEAFF
TRBV6-1	.	.	TRBJ2-2	TGTGCCAGCAAGAAGCAGATGGACACCGGGGAGCTGTTTTTT	CASKKQMDTGELFF
TRBV19	.	.	TRBJ2-5	TGTGCCAGTAGTATAGGCAGTCAAGAGACCCAGTACTTC	CASSIGSQETQYF